This T cell receptor beta chain is from a study of blood T cell repertoires in COVID-19. As for the study in general: Sites in the United States, Italy and Spain provided acute and convalescent COVID-19 samples. Sample material is recorded as cDNA or gDNA derived from T cells, B-cell-depleted T cells, or PBMCs.

In the original workflow: Estimation of nucleated cell counts was performed using reference gene primer amplification. Libraries were prepared by immunoSEQ multiplex PCR; TCRdb keeps only in-frame clonotypes and omits some of them. Clone size and the V and J calls come from that table; the DNA yielded D and trimming. This table has approximately 190,000 clones, 75% to 90% appearing once. This clone came up a few times. The CDR3 loop spans 14 amino acids. The V gene lost 0 bases and the J gene lost 7 bases, with 13 bases spanning the gap. CDR1 and CDR2 (germline): SGHRS, YFSETQ. The chain uses TRBV5-1 and TRBJ1-1; D gene ambiguous. The source material was peripheral blood. The receptor comes from a woman between 40 and 55 years old with acute or convalescent COVID-19. CDR3 coding DNA: TGCGCCAGCAGCTTGGTTCCCGGAGGATTTGAAGCTTTCTTT. Amino acids: CASSLVPGGFEAFF. Supplemented by reference TRBV5-1 and TRBJ1-1, the full variable domain reads KAGVTQTPRYLIKTRGQQVTLSCSPISGHRSVSWYQQTPGQGLQFLFEYFSETQRNKGNFPGRFSGRQFSNSRSEMNVSTLELGDSALYLCASSLVPGGFEAFFGQGTRLTVV.